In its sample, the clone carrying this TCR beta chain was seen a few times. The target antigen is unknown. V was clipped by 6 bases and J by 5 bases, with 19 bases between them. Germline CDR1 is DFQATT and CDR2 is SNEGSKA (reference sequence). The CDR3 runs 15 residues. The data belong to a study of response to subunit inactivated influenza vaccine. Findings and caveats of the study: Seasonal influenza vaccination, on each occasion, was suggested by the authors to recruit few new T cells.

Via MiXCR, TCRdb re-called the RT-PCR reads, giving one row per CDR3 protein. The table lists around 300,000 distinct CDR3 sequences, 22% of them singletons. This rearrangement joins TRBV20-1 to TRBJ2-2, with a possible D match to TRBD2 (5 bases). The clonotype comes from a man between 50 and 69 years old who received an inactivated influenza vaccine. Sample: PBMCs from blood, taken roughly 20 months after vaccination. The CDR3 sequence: CSAAASSPRTGELFF. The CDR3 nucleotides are TGCAGTGCAGCCGCTAGCTCCCCACGGACCGGGGAGCTGTTTTTT.